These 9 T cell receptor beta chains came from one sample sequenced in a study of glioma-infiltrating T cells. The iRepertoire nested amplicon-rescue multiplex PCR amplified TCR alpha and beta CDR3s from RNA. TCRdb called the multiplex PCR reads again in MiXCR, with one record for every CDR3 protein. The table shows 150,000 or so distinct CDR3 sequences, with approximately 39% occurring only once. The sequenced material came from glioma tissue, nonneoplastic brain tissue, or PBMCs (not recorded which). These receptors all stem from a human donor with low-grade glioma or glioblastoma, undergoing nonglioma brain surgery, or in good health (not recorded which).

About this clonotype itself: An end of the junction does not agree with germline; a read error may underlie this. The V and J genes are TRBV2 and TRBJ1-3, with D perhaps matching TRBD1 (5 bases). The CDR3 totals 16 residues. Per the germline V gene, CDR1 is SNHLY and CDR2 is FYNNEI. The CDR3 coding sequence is TGTGCCAGCAGTGAAGCCAGGGTCTTCTCTGTAAACACCATATATTTT. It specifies CASSEARVFSVNTIYF. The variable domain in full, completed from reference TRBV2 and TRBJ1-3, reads EPEVTQTPSHQVTQMGQEVILRCVPISNHLYFYWYRQILGQKVEFLVSFYNNEISEKSEIFDDQFSVERPDGSNFTLKIRSTKLEDSAMYFCASSEARVFSVNTIYFGEGSWLTVV.

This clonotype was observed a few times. The CDR3: CASSLQDLNQPQHF. The DNA for the CDR3 is TGTGCCAGCAGTCTTCAGGATCTGAATCAGCCCCAGCATTTT. The chain couples TRBV12-3 or TRBV12-4 to TRBJ1-5; D call uncertain. The CDR3 is 14 amino acids. Trimming took off 5 bases at V and 4 bases at J, with 12 bases between the two ends.

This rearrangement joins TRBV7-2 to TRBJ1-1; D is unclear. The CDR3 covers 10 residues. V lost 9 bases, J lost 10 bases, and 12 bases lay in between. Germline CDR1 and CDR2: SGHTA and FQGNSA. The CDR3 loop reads CARGKIGAFF. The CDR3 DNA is TGTGCCAGAGGGAAGATAGGAGCTTTCTTT.

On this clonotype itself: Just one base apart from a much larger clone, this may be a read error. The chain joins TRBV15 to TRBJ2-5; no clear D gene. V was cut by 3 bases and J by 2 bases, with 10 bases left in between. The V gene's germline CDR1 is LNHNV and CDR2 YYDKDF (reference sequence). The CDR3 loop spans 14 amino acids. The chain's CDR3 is CATSRTGPQETQYF. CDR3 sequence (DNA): TGTGCCACCAGCAGGACCGGGCCGCAAGAGACCCAGTACTTC.

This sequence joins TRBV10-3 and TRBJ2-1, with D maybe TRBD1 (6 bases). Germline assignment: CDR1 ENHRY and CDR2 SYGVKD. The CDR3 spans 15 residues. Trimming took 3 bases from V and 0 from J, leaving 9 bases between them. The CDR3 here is CAISERGNSYNEQFF. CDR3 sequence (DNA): TGTGCCATCAGTGAAAGGGGGAACTCCTACAATGAGCAGTTCTTC.

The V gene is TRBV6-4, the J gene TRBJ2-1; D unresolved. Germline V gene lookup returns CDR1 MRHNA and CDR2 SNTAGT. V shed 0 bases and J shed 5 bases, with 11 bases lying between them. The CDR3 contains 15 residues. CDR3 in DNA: TGTGCCAGCAGTGACTCGATAGAAGGAAACAATGAGCAGTTCTTC. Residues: CASSDSIEGNNEQFF.

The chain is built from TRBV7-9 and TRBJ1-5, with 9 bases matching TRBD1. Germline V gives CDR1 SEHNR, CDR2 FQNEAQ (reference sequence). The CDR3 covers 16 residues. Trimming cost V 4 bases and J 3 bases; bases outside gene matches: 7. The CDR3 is CASSSSRDRDNQPQHF. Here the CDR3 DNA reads TGTGCCAGCAGCTCGAGCCGGGACAGGGACAATCAGCCCCAGCATTTT.

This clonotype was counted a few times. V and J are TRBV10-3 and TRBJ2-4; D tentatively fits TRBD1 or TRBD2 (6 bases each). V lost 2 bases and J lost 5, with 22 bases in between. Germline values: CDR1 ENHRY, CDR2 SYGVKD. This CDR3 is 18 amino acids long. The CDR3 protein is CAISEKGLGGGVENIQYF. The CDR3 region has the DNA TGTGCCATCAGTGAGAAAGGGCTTGGGGGCGGGGTGGAAAACATTCAGTACTTC.

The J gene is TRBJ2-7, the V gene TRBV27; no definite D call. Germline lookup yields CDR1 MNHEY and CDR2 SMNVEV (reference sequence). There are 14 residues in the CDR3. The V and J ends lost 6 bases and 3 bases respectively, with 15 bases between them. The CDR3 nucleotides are TGTGCCAGCAGGATCTACGTGGGTGACTACGAGCAGTACTTC. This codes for CASRIYVGDYEQYF.